This T cell receptor beta chain is from a study of vaccination and CD4 T cells after COVID-19 (dated by TCRdb to 2022 to 2024). Context from the whole study: SARS-CoV-2 positivity had been established in the convalescent patients by nasal swab PCR, and mild disease was recorded in several of these patients and severe disease in one. Post-vaccine blood samples were obtained a median of about 77 days after the second vaccine dose, with a range of about 12 to 241 days. The convalescent cohort comprised six males and four females, including two Hispanic individuals, seven Caucasians, two Asians and one multiracial person. Post-COVID blood samples were collected from convalescent patients a median of approximately 93 days after diagnosis, with a range of about 35 to 161 days. In approximately eleven COVID-19 convalescent patients and a few infection-naive healthy vaccine recipients, the spike-specific CD4+ TCR repertoire before mRNA vaccination was compared with the repertoire after mRNA vaccination. Two doses of either the Pfizer-BioNTech BNT162b2 vaccine (n=8) or the Moderna mRNA-1273 vaccine (n=2) were administered to participants. Overlapping spike peptide pools from SARS-CoV-2 and from the common cold coronaviruses HCoV-NL63, HCoV-OC43 and HCoV-229E were used as culture stimuli. In control cultures, a CEFX viral epitope pool was used as positive control, an HIV-1 Nef peptide pool was used as negative control, or no peptide was added.

Here is what the overall study found, with its caveats: In convalescent patients, a median approximately 89% of post-vaccine SARS-CoV-2-reactive clones were detected only after vaccination, suggesting vaccine-specific priming. The median count of SARS-CoV-2-reactive clonotypes went up from 20 to 25 after infection to about 41 after vaccination, although the change was not significant. Only a relatively small number of convalescent patients were included in the study, and early timepoints following natural infection were not analyzed. Nearly all vaccine-specific clones in convalescent patients (304 of 307) were mono-reactive for SARS-CoV-2 spike rather than cross-reactive with common cold coronaviruses.

Trimming at the junction amounts to 3 bases on V and 2 bases on J, and the germline ends lie 32 bases apart. Per the germline V gene, SGHNT is the CDR1 and YENEEA is the CDR2. From cysteine to phenylalanine, the CDR3 is 21 amino acids long. Solely the CDR3 DNA is kept, with 63 bases framed from the first base. A remark on this clonotype: Its antigen is still unknown. No much larger clone is present one base from it, and per-base qualities are unavailable.

The treatment or condition label on this specimen signifies: approximately 11-day PBMC culture with coronavirus spike peptide pools or control peptides (ViraFEST assay). The ViraFEST assay was used in the study, in which antigen-specific T cells were expanded with peptide pools and expanded clonotypes were subsequently identified by TCR sequencing. The convalescent patients' positive SARS-CoV-2 PCR tests were from March to December 2020, which was before the Alpha, Beta and Delta variants emerged in the United States. Each well held about 1.8 million PBMCs cultured with approximately 9.1 ug/ml peptide pools in IMDM containing approximately 4.8% human AB serum and approximately 10 IU/ml IL-2. On days 3 and 7, half of the culture medium was replaced with fresh IL-2-containing medium. CD4+ T cells were isolated after roughly 10 days of culture through negative selection using the EasySep CD4+ T cell isolation kit. Ficoll-Paque Plus gradient centrifugation was used to isolate PBMCs from whole blood, and the isolated PBMCs were then either used fresh or cryopreserved at -140C. Culture conditions were generally each tested in triplicate wells.

Preparation of the library involved PCR. DNA from cultured CD4+ T cells was subjected to TCR sequencing with the Oncomine TCR Beta short-read assay at the Johns Hopkins FTIC core. The QIAamp micro DNA kit was used to extract genomic DNA from the cultured CD4+ T cells. Oncomine TCR Beta libraries made from cultured CD4+ T cells were pooled using unique dual indexes and sequenced on an Illumina iSeq 100. In the authors' own workflow: Non-productive sequences were removed, and CDR3s not starting with C, not ending with F or W, or shorter than 7 amino acids were discarded. Antigen-specific clonotypes were identified with the MANAFEST web application by comparing peptide-stimulated wells with reference and other culture wells. To be called positive, a clone needed an FDR below 0.05, an odds ratio above 5, and a productive frequency above 0.1% in at least two of three replicate wells. A clonotype counted as cross-reactive if it showed significant expansion both in the SARS-CoV-2 spike wells and in at least one common cold coronavirus spike condition. Using R version 3.6.1, CDR3 homology was evaluated through Levenshtein distances (stringdist) along with unrooted phylogenetic trees (ape). The public reads were quality trimmed at Q25 with fastp and then assembled into clones with MiXCR by TCRdb, keeping productive beta chains. Identical CDR3 protein sequences are pooled into one entry, listed with their most common genes and DNA. TCRdb's processing, not the study's, gives the V and J calls here. A total of about 15,000 distinct CDR3 sequences appear in this sample, around 49% of them only once. The leading ten clones occupy about 12% of the sample.

The receptor comes from a human donor who had recovered from COVID-19. In this chain, TRBV11-3 is recombined with TRBJ2-7; the D gene identity is not certain. The sample comprised CD4+ T cells from blood, cultured in vitro. DNA sequence: TGTGCCAGCAGCTTGGTGACGTTTGGCAAATCAGGCAGCCCTTTTACCTACGAGCAGTACTTC. It translates to CASSLVTFGKSGSPFTYEQYF.